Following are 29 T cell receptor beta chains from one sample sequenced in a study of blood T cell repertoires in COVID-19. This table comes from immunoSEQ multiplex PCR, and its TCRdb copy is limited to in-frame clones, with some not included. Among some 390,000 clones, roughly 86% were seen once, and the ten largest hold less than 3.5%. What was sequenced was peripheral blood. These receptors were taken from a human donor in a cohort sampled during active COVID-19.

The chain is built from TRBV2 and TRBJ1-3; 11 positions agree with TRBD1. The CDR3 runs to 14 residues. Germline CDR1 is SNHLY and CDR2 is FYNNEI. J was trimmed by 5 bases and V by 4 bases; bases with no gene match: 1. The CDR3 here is CASSVDRGRNTIYF. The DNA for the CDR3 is TGTGCCAGCAGTGTGGACAGGGGGCGAAACACCATATATTTT.

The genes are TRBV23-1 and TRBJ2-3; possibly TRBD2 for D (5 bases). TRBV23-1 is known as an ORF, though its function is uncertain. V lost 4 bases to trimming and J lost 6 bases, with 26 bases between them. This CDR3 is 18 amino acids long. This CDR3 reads CASSPHPTALLLADTQYF. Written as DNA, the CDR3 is TGCGCCAGCAGTCCACACCCGACGGCCCTTCTCCTAGCTGATACGCAGTATTTT.

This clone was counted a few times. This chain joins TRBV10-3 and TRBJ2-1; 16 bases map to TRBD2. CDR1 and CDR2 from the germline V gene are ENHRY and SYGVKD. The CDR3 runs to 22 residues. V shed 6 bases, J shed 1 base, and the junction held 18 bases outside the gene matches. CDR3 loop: CAISGAGTSGGAARPSYNEQFF. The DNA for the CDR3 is TGTGCCATCAGCGGGGCCGGGACTAGCGGGGGGGCGGCCCGACCGTCCTACAATGAGCAGTTCTTC.

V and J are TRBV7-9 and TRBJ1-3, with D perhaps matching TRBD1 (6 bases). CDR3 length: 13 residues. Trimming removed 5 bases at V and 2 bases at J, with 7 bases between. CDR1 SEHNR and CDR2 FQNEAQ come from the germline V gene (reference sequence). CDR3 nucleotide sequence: TGTGCCAGCAGCGGGGGCCCTGGAAACACCATATATTTT. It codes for CASSGGPGNTIYF.

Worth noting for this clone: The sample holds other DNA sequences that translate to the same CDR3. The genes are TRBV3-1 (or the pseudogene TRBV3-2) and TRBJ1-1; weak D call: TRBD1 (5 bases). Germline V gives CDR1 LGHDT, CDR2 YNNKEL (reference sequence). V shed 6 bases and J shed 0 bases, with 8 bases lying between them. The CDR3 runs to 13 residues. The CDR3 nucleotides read TGTGCCAGCAGTTCGACAGTGAACACTGAAGCTTTCTTT. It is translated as CASSSTVNTEAFF.

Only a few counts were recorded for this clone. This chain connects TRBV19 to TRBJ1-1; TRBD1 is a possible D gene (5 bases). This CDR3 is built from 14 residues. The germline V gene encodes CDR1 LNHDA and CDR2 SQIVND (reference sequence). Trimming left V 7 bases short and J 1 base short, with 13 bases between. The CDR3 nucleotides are TGTGCCAGTACCCATCTACAGGAGAACACTGAAGCTTTCTTT. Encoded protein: CASTHLQENTEAFF.

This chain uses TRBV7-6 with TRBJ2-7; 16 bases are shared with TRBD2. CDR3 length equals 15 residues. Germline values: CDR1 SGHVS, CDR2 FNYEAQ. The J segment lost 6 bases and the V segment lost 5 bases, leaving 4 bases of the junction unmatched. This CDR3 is CASSKGLAGGGEQYF. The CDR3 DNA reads TGTGCCAGCAGCAAGGGACTAGCGGGAGGGGGCGAGCAGTACTTC. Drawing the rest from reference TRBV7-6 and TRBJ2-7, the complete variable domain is GAGVSQSPRYKVTKRGQDVALRCDPISGHVSLYWYRQALGQGPEFLTYFNYEAQQDKSGLPNDRFSAERPEGSISTLTIQRTEQRDSAMYRCASSKGLAGGGEQYFGPGTRLTVT.

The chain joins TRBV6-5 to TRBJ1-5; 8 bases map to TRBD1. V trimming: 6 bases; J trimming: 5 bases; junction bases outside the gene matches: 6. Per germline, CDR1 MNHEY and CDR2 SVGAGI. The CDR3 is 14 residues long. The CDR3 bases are TGTGCCAGCAGCACCGACAGGGGTGATCAGCCCCAGCATTTT. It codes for CASSTDRGDQPQHF.

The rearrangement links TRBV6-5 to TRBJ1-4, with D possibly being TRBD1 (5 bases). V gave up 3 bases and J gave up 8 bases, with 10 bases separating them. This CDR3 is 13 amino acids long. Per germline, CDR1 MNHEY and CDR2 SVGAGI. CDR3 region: CASSYDRGEKLFF. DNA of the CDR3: TGTGCCAGCAGTTATGACAGAGGAGAAAAACTGTTTTTT.

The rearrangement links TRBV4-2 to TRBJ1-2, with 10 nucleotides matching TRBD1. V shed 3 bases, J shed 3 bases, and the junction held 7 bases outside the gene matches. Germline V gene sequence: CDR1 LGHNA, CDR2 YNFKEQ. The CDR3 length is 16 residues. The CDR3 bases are TGTGCCAGCAGCCACCTACGGGACAGGGGCGACTATGGCTACACCTTC. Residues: CASSHLRDRGDYGYTF.

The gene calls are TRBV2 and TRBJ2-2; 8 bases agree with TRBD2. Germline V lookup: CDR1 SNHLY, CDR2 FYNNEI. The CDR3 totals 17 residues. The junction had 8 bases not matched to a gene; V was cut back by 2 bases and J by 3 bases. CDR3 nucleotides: TGTGCCAGCAGTGAAACCGGGGGGGTCCTCGACACCGGGGAGCTGTTTTTT. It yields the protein CASSETGGVLDTGELFF.

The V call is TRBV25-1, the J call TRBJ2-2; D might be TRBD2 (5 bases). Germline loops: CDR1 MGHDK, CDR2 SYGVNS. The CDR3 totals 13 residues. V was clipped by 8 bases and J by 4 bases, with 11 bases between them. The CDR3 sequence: CASLYEGTGELFF. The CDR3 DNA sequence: TGTGCCAGCCTGTATGAGGGCACCGGGGAGCTGTTTTTT.

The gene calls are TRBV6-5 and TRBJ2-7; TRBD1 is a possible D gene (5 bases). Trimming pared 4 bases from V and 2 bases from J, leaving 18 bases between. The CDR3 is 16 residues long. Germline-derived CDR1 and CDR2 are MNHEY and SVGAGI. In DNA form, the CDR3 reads TGTGCCAGCAGTTTAGATGAGGACACTACGACCTACGAGCAGTACTTC. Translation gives CASSLDEDTTTYEQYF.

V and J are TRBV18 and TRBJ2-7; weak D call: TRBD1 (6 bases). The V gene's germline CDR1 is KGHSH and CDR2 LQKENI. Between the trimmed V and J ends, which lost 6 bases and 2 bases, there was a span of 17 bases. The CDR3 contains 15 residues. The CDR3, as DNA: TGTGCCAGCTCTGACAACAGGGATTTTACCTACGAGCAGTACTTC. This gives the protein CASSDNRDFTYEQYF.

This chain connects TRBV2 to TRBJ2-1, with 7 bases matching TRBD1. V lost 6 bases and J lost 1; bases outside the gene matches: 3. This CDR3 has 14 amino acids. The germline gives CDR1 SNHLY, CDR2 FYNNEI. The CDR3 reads CASSQGESYNEQFF. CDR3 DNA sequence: TGTGCCAGCAGCCAGGGGGAATCCTACAATGAGCAGTTCTTC. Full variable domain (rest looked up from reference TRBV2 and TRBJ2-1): EPEVTQTPSHQVTQMGQEVILRCVPISNHLYFYWYRQILGQKVEFLVSFYNNEISEKSEIFDDQFSVERPDGSNFTLKIRSTKLEDSAMYFCASSQGESYNEQFFGPGTRLTVL.

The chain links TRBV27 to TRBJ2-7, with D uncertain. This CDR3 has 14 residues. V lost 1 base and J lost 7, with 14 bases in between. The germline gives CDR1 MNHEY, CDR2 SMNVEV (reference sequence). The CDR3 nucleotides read TGTGCCAGCAGTTTATTCCCAGATTCACCGGAGCAGTACTTC. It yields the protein CASSLFPDSPEQYF.

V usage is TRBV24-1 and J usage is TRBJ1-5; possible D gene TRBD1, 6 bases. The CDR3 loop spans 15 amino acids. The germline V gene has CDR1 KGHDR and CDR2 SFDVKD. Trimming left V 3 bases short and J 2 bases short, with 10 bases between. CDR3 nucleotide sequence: TGTGCCACCAGTGATACAGGGTTGGGCAATCAGCCCCAGCATTTT. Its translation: CATSDTGLGNQPQHF.

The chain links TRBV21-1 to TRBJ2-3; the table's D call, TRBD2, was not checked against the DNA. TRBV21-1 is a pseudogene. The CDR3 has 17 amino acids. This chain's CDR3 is CASSKGQIGGGYGTQYF. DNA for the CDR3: TGTGCCAGCAGCAAAGGGCAGATCGGCGGGGGATACGGTACGCAGTATTTT.

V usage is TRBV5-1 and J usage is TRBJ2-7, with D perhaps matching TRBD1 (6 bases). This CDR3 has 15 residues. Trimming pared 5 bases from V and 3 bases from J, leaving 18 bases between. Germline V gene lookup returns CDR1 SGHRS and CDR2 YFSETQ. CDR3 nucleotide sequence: TGCGCCAGCAGTGTAGGGGCAGGGACAAACTACGAGCAGTACTTC. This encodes CASSVGAGTNYEQYF.

CDR3 coding DNA: TGTGCCAGCAGTAAGATAGACACGTCCATCCCTGAAGCTTTCTTT. Encoded protein: CASSKIDTSIPEAFF. The V call is TRBV6-5, the J call TRBJ1-1, with D unclear. The CDR3 has 15 amino acids. Germline-derived CDR1 and CDR2 are MNHEY and SVGAGI. Trimming pared 5 bases from V and 6 bases from J, leaving 19 bases between.

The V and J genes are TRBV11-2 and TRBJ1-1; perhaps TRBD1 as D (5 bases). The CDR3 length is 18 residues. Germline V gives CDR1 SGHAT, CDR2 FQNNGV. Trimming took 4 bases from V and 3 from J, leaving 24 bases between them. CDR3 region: CASSSVRGRSSYYTEAFF. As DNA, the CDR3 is TGTGCCAGCAGCTCGGTAAGGGGCAGGAGCTCCTATTACACTGAAGCTTTCTTT.

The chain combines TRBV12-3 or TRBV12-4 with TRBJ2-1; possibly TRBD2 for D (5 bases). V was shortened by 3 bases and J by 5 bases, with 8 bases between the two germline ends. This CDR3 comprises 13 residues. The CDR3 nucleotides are TGTGCCAGCAGTTTCTTCGGGGACAATGAGCAGTTCTTC. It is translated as CASSFFGDNEQFF.

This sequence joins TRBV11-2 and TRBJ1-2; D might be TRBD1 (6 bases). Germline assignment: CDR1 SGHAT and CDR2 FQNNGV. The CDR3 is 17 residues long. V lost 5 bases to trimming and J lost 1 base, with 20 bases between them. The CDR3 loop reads CASSKHLRGSFNYGYTF. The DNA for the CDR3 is TGTGCCAGCAGCAAACACCTCAGGGGCTCGTTTAACTATGGCTACACCTTC.

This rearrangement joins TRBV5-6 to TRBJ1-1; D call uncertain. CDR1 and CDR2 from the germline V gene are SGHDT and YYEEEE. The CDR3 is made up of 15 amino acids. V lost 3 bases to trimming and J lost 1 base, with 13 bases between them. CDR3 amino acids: CASSSYPAGNTEAFF. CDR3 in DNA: TGTGCCAGCAGCTCGTACCCAGCGGGGAACACTGAAGCTTTCTTT.

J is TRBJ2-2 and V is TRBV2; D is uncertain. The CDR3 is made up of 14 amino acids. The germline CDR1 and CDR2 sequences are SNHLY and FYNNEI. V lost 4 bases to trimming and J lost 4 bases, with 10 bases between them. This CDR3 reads CASSVRLITGELFF. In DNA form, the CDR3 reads TGTGCCAGCAGTGTGAGACTCATCACCGGGGAGCTGTTTTTT.

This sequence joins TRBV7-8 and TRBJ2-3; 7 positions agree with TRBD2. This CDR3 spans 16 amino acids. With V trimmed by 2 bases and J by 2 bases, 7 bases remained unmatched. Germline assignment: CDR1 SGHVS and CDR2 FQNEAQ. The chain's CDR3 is CASSLLSGAITDTQYF. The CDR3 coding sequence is TGTGCCAGCAGCTTATTGAGCGGGGCCATCACAGATACGCAGTATTTT.

The CDR3 sequence: CASSLSRSGTGGTDTQYF. DNA of the CDR3: TGTGCCAGCAGTTTATCGAGAAGTGGGACAGGGGGCACAGATACGCAGTATTTT. The chain has TRBV27 and TRBJ2-3, with 10 positions matching TRBD1. With V trimmed by 0 bases and J by 1 base, 7 bases remained unmatched. The CDR3 is 18 residues long. In germline, CDR1 is MNHEY, CDR2 SMNVEV (reference sequence).

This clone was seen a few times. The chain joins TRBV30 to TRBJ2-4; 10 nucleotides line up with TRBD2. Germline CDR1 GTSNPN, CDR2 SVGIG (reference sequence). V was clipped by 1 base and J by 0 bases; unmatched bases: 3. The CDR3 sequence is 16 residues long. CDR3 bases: TGTGCCTGGAGTGGCCTAGCGGGAGAAGCCAAAAACATTCAGTACTTC. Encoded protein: CAWSGLAGEAKNIQYF.

CDR3 residues: CASLALAGLSYTGELFF. In DNA form, the CDR3 reads TGTGCCAGCCTAGCTCTGGCGGGTTTGAGTTACACCGGGGAGCTGTTTTTT. The chain uses TRBV13 and TRBJ2-2; D might be TRBD2 (5 bases). The CDR3 runs to 17 residues. Germline CDR1 and CDR2: PRHDT and FYEKMQ (reference sequence). Trimming left V 8 bases short and J 3 bases short, with 22 bases between.